The 23 T cell receptor beta chains given below trace back to one sample, sequenced in a study of spatial heterogeneity in lung cancer (dated by TCRdb to 2018 to 2020). To prepare the library, 5' RACE was applied. Sequencing took place on a NextSeq 500. The public reads were run again by TCRdb, first through fastp at Q25 and then through MiXCR, and only productive beta chains were kept. Duplicate CDR3 protein sequences are folded into a single record with the most common DNA and genes. This sample gives some 8,700 distinct CDR3 sequences in total; 6.5% to 8% of them show up just once. The ten most abundant clones make up approximately 30% of the sample. The time point label of this sample denotes: sample taken at primary tumor resection. Without any cell sorting, TCR sequencing was performed on whole RNA extracted either from tumor and nontumor lung tissue or from cryopreserved PBMC samples. Sequencing was performed on PBMCs, taken at surgery. Receptor source: a female donor with early-stage non-small cell lung cancer.

This clonotype ranks as medium-sized. The chain is built from TRBV7-2 and TRBJ2-2; D might be TRBD2 (5 bases). The V gene's germline CDR1 is SGHTA and CDR2 FQGNSA. V lost 1 base and J 7 bases, leaving 13 bases between the germline ends. The CDR3 runs to 15 residues. The DNA of the CDR3 is TGTGCCAGCAGCTTAGATCCGGACTTAGTCGGGGAGCTGTTTTTT. Its translation is CASSLDPDLVGELFF.

This clonotype was observed many times. The V and J genes are TRBV29-1 and TRBJ2-4; no definite D call. The V gene lost 4 bases and the J gene lost 0 bases, with 13 bases spanning the gap. CDR1 and CDR2 (germline): SQVTM, ANQGSEA. The CDR3 spans 15 residues. The CDR3 DNA sequence: TGCAGCGTTGTAAATGGGGTTATAGCCAAAAACATTCAGTACTTC. Translation gives CSVVNGVIAKNIQYF. The full variable domain, completed using reference TRBV29-1 and TRBJ2-4, is SAVISQKPSRDICQRGTSLTIQCQVDSQVTMMFWYRQQPGQSLTLIATANQGSEATYESGFVIDKFPISRPNLTFSTLTVSNMSPEDSSIYLCSVVNGVIAKNIQYFGAGTRLSVL.

The CDR3 bases are TGCAGTGCTAGAGATCAGGAGACTAGCGGGCGGGATACGCAGTATTTT. Protein sequence: CSARDQETSGRDTQYF. V is TRBV20-1 and J is TRBJ2-3; 10 bases align to TRBD2. The germline gives CDR1 DFQATT, CDR2 SNEGSKA (reference sequence). Germline trimming cut 0 bases from V and 6 bases from J; bases unmatched to any gene: 9. CDR3 length: 16 amino acids.

This clonotype was detected only a few times. The chain recombines TRBV4-1 with TRBJ2-7; TRBD1 might be the D (6 bases). CDR3 length: 14 amino acids. Trimming cost V 4 bases and J 3 bases, with 13 bases left between them. Germline-derived CDR1 and CDR2 are MGHRA and YSYEKL. This CDR3 is CASSPGASIYEQYF. The CDR3 nucleotides read TGCGCCAGCAGCCCAGGGGCCTCTATCTACGAGCAGTACTTC.

This clonotype was detected many times. The chain is built from TRBV20-1 and TRBJ2-7, with TRBD2 matching 8 bases. V lost 3 bases to trimming and J lost 3 bases; unmatched junction nucleotides: 10. The CDR3 loop spans 15 amino acids. CDR1 is DFQATT and CDR2 is SNEGSKA in the germline V gene (reference sequence). The CDR3 loop is CSARAPGAGGYEQYF. CDR3 bases: TGCAGTGCTAGGGCCCCAGGGGCGGGGGGCTACGAGCAGTACTTC.

There are many counts of this clonotype. This rearrangement joins TRBV27 to TRBJ1-1; D is ambiguous. This CDR3 comprises 21 residues. Germline V lookup: CDR1 MNHEY, CDR2 SMNVEV (reference sequence). The ends were cut back, 5 bases at V and 0 bases at J, with 31 bases in the middle. CDR3 in amino acids: CASSQLLPLWAGAKLNTEAFF. For the CDR3, the DNA is TGTGCCAGCAGTCAACTTCTACCCCTTTGGGCTGGCGCGAAATTGAACACTGAAGCTTTCTTT.

This clonotype appeared many times. The chain carries TRBV4-2 and TRBJ1-5; D perhaps matches TRBD1 (5 bases). The CDR3 spans 16 residues. The germline V gene encodes CDR1 LGHNA and CDR2 YNFKEQ. Trimming cost V 0 bases and J 4 bases, with 13 bases left between them. The CDR3 region is CASSQDPSGSNQPQHF. As DNA, the CDR3 is TGTGCCAGCAGCCAAGATCCTTCAGGGTCAAATCAGCCCCAGCATTTT.

By its share, this clonotype is medium-sized. The CDR3 sequence is CASSLAGGAAETQYF. CDR3 coding DNA: TGTGCCAGCAGCTTAGCAGGGGGCGCAGCAGAGACCCAGTACTTC. This chain joins TRBV11-1 and TRBJ2-5, with TRBD1 identical over 7 bases. The CDR3 spans 15 residues. Germline V CDR1 and CDR2: SGHAT, FQDESV (reference sequence). V was clipped by 0 bases and J by 4 bases; unmatched bases: 5.

This clonotype appeared many times. The chain employs TRBV6-5 and TRBJ2-2; D remains ambiguous. CDR3 size: 12 residues. V was trimmed by 5 bases and J by 6 bases, leaving 7 bases between them. Germline V lookup: CDR1 MNHEY, CDR2 SVGAGI. CDR3 loop: CASSPSAGELFF. CDR3 in DNA: TGTGCCAGCAGTCCATCCGCCGGGGAGCTGTTTTTT.

This clonotype is medium-sized in the sample. This chain connects TRBV9 to TRBJ2-1, with 13 bases lining up with TRBD2. CDR3 length: 17 residues. Germline CDR1 and CDR2: SGDLS and YYNGEE. V trimming: 1 base; J trimming: 2 bases; junction bases outside the gene matches: 3. The CDR3, as DNA: TGTGCCAGCAGCGTAACTAGCGGGGGGGAAGCCTACAATGAGCAGTTCTTC. Amino acids: CASSVTSGGEAYNEQFF.

This clonotype is medium-sized in the sample. The chain carries TRBV28 and TRBJ2-3; D tentatively fits TRBD1 or TRBD2 (6 bases each). CDR3 length equals 17 residues. Germline lookup yields CDR1 MDHEN and CDR2 SYDVKM. V lost 2 bases and J 3 bases, leaving 18 bases between the germline ends. The CDR3 is CASSLSPSGAGTDTQYF. The CDR3 DNA sequence: TGTGCCAGCAGTTTAAGCCCCTCAGGGGCGGGGACAGATACGCAGTATTTT.

This clonotype was counted a few times. The gene calls are TRBV29-1 and TRBJ2-5; D call uncertain. CDR3 size: 11 residues. Per germline, CDR1 SQVTM and CDR2 ANQGSEA. The V end was cut by 5 bases, the J end by 5 bases, with 9 bases between. CDR3 region: CSVIERETQYF. In nucleotides, the CDR3 is TGCAGCGTTATCGAACGGGAGACCCAGTACTTC.

The V and J genes are TRBV18 and TRBJ2-7, with 10 bases identical to TRBD1. V lost 4 bases, J lost 7 bases, and 7 bases stayed unmatched. The CDR3 extends over 14 amino acids. Germline CDR1 and CDR2: KGHSH and LQKENI. The CDR3 here is CASSQYGQGGEQYF. CDR3 nucleotides: TGTGCCAGCTCACAATACGGACAGGGGGGAGAGCAGTACTTC.

This clonotype counts as medium-sized. The chain employs TRBV5-6 and TRBJ2-2; the D is unclear. This CDR3 has 14 amino acids. The germline V gene has CDR1 SGHDT and CDR2 YYEEEE. Trimming pared 1 base from V and 1 base from J, leaving 5 bases between. The CDR3 nucleotides read TGTGCCAGCAGCTTGACGATGAACACCGGGGAGCTGTTTTTT. Translating gives CASSLTMNTGELFF.

This clonotype is judged medium-sized. J is TRBJ2-4 and V is TRBV7-2, with D unresolved. Trimming left V 1 base short and J 11 bases short, with 15 bases between. The CDR3 spans 14 residues. Germline CDR1 is SGHTA and CDR2 is FQGNSA. CDR3 protein: CASSLVSGGIVQYF. CDR3 sequence (DNA): TGTGCCAGCAGCTTAGTCTCGGGCGGAATAGTTCAGTACTTC.

In its sample, this clonotype was seen many times. The chain links TRBV7-6 to TRBJ2-2; no firm D call. The CDR3 length is 13 residues. V lost 4 bases to trimming and J lost 2 bases, with 5 bases between them. Germline lookup yields CDR1 SGHVS and CDR2 FNYEAQ. The CDR3 protein is CASSSGNTGELFF. The CDR3 DNA is TGTGCCAGCAGCTCAGGAAACACCGGGGAGCTGTTTTTT.

This clonotype was counted many times. The chain uses TRBV19 and TRBJ1-5; D is possibly TRBD1 (5 bases). The CDR3 is made up of 14 amino acids. Germline CDR1 and CDR2: LNHDA and SQIVND (reference sequence). V shed 1 base and J shed 6 bases, with 10 bases lying between them. The CDR3 coding sequence is TGTGCCAGTAGTATAGGGGACGGGATTCAGCCCCAGCATTTT. Translation gives CASSIGDGIQPQHF.

By share, this clonotype ranks as medium-sized (0.01 to 0.1%). The V call is TRBV18, the J call TRBJ2-7; D unresolved. V lost 6 bases and J 7 bases, leaving 16 bases between the germline ends. Germline CDR1 and CDR2: KGHSH and LQKENI. The CDR3 sequence is 13 residues long. The CDR3 is CASSPDGFQEQYF. CDR3 in DNA: TGTGCCAGCTCTCCCGACGGTTTTCAAGAGCAGTACTTC.

This clonotype is labeled medium-sized. The rearrangement links TRBV5-1 to TRBJ2-3; TRBD2 aligns across 10 bases. The CDR3 length is 15 residues. The germline gives CDR1 SGHRS, CDR2 YFSETQ. Trimming at V came to 0 bases and at J to 5 bases, leaving 3 bases not matched to a gene. CDR3 nucleotides: TGCGCCAGCAGCTTGGGGACTAGCGGTGGAGATACGCAGTATTTT. It codes for CASSLGTSGGDTQYF.

This clonotype was seen repeatedly, ten times or more. The chain employs TRBV7-2 and TRBJ1-1; 9 bases fit TRBD1. The CDR3 sequence is 15 residues long. V was clipped by 1 base and J by 8 bases; unmatched bases: 8. CDR1 and CDR2 (germline): SGHTA, FQGNSA. CDR3 sequence reads: CASSLGNVGQGEAFF. Written as DNA, the CDR3 is TGTGCCAGCAGCTTAGGTAATGTGGGACAGGGAGAAGCTTTCTTT.

This clonotype was observed a handful of times. The germline gene is not matched at one end of the junction; a read error may be the cause. This chain uses TRBV19 with TRBJ2-1; either TRBD1 or TRBD2 may supply D (5 bases each). Per germline, CDR1 LNHDA and CDR2 SQIVND (reference sequence). There are 15 residues in the CDR3. The CDR3 spells CASRSLGRAYNEQFF. CDR3 DNA sequence: TGTGCAAGTAGGTCGTTGGGACGAGCCTACAATGAGCAGTTCTTC.

This clonotype is termed medium-sized. This chain joins TRBV28 and TRBJ2-2; possibly TRBD1 or TRBD2 for D (5 bases each). This CDR3 is built from 15 residues. Trimming removed 6 bases at V and 5 bases at J, with 16 bases between. Germline loops: CDR1 MDHEN, CDR2 SYDVKM. For the CDR3, the DNA is TGTGCCAGCAGCCATCTCCCGGGGCTAACCGGGGAGCTGTTTTTT. Protein product: CASSHLPGLTGELFF.

This clonotype ranks as medium-sized. The chain carries TRBV12-3 or TRBV12-4 and TRBJ2-1; no firm D call. The CDR3 contains 15 residues. Trimming shortened V by 3 bases and J by 5 bases, and 14 bases separated the two germline ends. Here the CDR3 DNA reads TGTGCCAGCAGTTTGTATTCCCTATCCAACAATGAGCAGTTCTTC. Protein product: CASSLYSLSNNEQFF.